What follows is one TCR beta chain and its context. Generated by immunoSEQ multiplex PCR, the TCRdb table keeps only in-frame clones and is missing some. The repertoire holds 16,000 or so clones, with about 85% as singletons. This CDR3 region has 13 residues. Trimming took off 5 bases at V and 6 bases at J, with 13 bases between the two ends. Germline CDR1 is LGHDT and CDR2 is YNNKEL (reference sequence). The data belong to a study of blood T cell repertoires in COVID-19. The rearrangement links TRBV3-1 (or the pseudogene TRBV3-2) to TRBJ1-2; the D gene is possibly TRBD1 (5 bases). The sequence was obtained from a human donor in a cohort sampled during active COVID-19. The material sequenced was peripheral blood. The CDR3, as DNA: TGTGCCAGCAGCTCTCGGGGGGGACATGGCTACACCTTC. This encodes CASSSRGGHGYTF.